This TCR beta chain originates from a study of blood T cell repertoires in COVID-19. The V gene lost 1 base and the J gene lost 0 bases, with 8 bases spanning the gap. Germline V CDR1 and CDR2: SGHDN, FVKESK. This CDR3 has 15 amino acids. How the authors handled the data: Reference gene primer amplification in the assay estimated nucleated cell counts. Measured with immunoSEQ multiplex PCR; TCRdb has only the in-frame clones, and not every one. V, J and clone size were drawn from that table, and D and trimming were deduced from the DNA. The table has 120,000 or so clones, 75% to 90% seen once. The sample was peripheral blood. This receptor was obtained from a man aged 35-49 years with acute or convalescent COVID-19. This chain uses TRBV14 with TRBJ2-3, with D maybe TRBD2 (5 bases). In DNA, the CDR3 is TGTGCCAGCAGCCAAGGGACTCTCAGCACAGATACGCAGTATTTT. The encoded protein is CASSQGTLSTDTQYF.